Listed below are T cell receptor beta chains from one sample, sequenced in a study of cytomegalovirus exposure and HLA in healthy donors. The data were produced by immunoSEQ multiplex PCR, yet TCRdb's version contains in-frame clones alone and is incomplete. The sample consists of about 130,000 clones, about 10% of them appearing once. Sequenced sample: PBMCs. Every receptor here comes from a man aged 45-65 years in good health and CMV-seronegative. CDR3s include the opening cysteine and the closing phenylalanine or tryptophan. Each record gives: D gene, J gene, clone size, V gene, CDR3 DNA, CDR3 protein. A D gene is named only where the DNA matches it firmly. The size entry is marked missing in some rows and otherwise reads once, few, many or a size class.

TRBD1 | TRBJ2-7 | few | TRBV5-6 | TGTGCCAGCAGCCCGGGACAGGGGGGCGAGCAGTACTTC | CASSPGQGGEQYF
- | TRBJ1-6 | - | TRBV2 | TGTGCCAGCAGTGAAGTCGGGGCCTATAATTCACCCCTCCACTTT | CASSEVGAYNSPLHF
TRBD1 | TRBJ2-7 | few | TRBV18 | TGTGCCAGCTCACTCTCCGGGACAGGGAGCTCCTACGAGCAGTACTTC | CASSLSGTGSSYEQYF
- | TRBJ2-7 | few | TRBV18 | TGTGCCAGCTCACCAGAGGTCTACGAGCAGTACTTC | CASSPEVYEQYF
TRBD2 | TRBJ2-7 | few | TRBV5-1 | TGCGCCAGCAGCCCCGGGACTAGAGGGGAGCAGTACTTC | CASSPGTRGEQYF
TRBD1 | TRBJ1-6 | once | TRBV6-1 | TGTGCCAGCAGTGGTCGGGACAGGGGCCAGGAGAATTCACCCCTCCACTTT | CASSGRDRGQENSPLHF
- | TRBJ2-7 | few | TRBV7-9 | TGTGCCAGCAGCTTAGAGGGGGGAGGGAGCACCTACGAGCAGTACTTC | CASSLEGGGSTYEQYF
- | TRBJ1-3 | - | TRBV7-9 | TGTGCCAGCAGCCCGCAGGAGGGGATACCTGGAAACACCATATATTTT | CASSPQEGIPGNTIYF
- | TRBJ2-5 | - | TRBV5-8 | TGTGCCAGCAGCTTAGGGGTACTATTTGAGACCCAGTACTTC | CASSLGVLFETQYF
TRBD1 | TRBJ1-2 | few | TRBV5-1 | TGCGCCAGCAGCCGGCTACAGGGGGGGATAAATGGCTACACCTTC | CASSRLQGGINGYTF
TRBD1 | TRBJ2-6 | - | TRBV28 | TGTGCCAGCAGGACAGGGCTCGGGGCCAACGTCCTGACTTTC | CASRTGLGANVLTF